This T cell receptor (beta chain) derives from a study of blood T cells in healthy people across ages. Findings and limits, study-wide: Across the age range, TCR beta diversity per million T cells fell in a roughly linear way.

This clonotype was seen a few times. Its specificity is unknown. PCR was performed a second time for about 6 to 12 cycles using a sample-barcoded 5' primer and a J-beta primer mix. Each cDNA molecule, via a template-switch adaptor with 12 random nucleotides, was tagged. One entry per CDR3 protein, called by TCRdb with MiXCR from the 5' RACE reads. Here the sample spans about 1.4 million distinct CDR3 sequences, approximately 59% being singletons. The CDR3 spans 12 residues. V lost 4 bases to trimming and J lost 10 bases, with 11 bases between them. The germline V gene encodes CDR1 LGHDT and CDR2 YNNKEL (reference sequence).

This clonotype originated in a man aged 18 to 35 in good health. This chain joins TRBV3-1 and TRBJ2-1; TRBD1 might be the D (5 bases). Sequenced: blood. Written as DNA, the CDR3 is TGTGCCAGCAGCCTAGGGGCCCAGGAGCAGTTCTTC. Its translation is CASSLGAQEQFF.